Sequencing of this T cell receptor beta chain was carried out in a study of T cell responses to AZD1222 COVID-19 vaccine. Regarding the study as a whole: Baseline seropositivity characterized only a handful of AZD1222 recipients.

Germline loops: CDR1 SGHRS, CDR2 YFSETQ. V lost 4 bases, J lost 1 base, and 5 bases stayed unmatched. This CDR3 comprises 16 residues. Produced via immunoSEQ multiplex PCR; TCRdb's table is partial and in-frame only. Of approximately 110,000 clones in the sample, about nine tenths are singletons; the top ten hold about 7.7%. Worth noting for this clone: Its antigen remains unknown.

The source was peripheral blood, collected 28 days after the second AZD1222 dose. This sequence was found in an adult who received the AZD1222 COVID-19 vaccine. The rearrangement uses TRBV5-1 and TRBJ2-7; 13 bases are shared with TRBD2. CDR3 in DNA: TGCGCCAGCAGCGAGCGGACTAGCGGGAGATCCTACGAGCAGTACTTC. Translated, it gives CASSERTSGRSYEQYF.